This T cell receptor beta chain comes out of a study of CD8 T cell repertoires and HIV-1 epitope variants. The overall study: Twenty-five autologous and known Gag and Nef epitope variant peptides each stimulated T cells separately.

V gave up 3 bases and J gave up 0 bases, with 15 bases separating them. CDR1 and CDR2 (germline): SGHNT, YYREEE (reference sequence). The CDR3 extends over 16 amino acids. General study points: Beta chains alone show antigen proliferation, not cytokine profile or function. Most of the nine antigen-specific clonotypes appeared cross-reactive to autologous or escape variants.

Profiling relied on immunoSEQ multiplex PCR, and the TCRdb table lists in-frame clones only, not all of them. The top ten hold over 40% of the sample, which has several thousand clones, about 60% seen once. As concerns this clone: Its specificity is not known.

The chain combines TRBV5-4 with TRBJ1-1; unclear D gene. The sequenced sample was cultured CD8+ T cells derived from PBMCs. The clonotype comes from a male donor with HIV. The CDR3 here is CASSSRTGSLNTEAFF. CDR3 sequence (DNA): TGTGCCAGCAGCTCTCGAACGGGGTCCCTGAACACTGAAGCTTTCTTT. Complete variable domain (other parts from reference TRBV5-4 and TRBJ1-1): ETGVTQSPTHLIKTRGQQVTLRCSSQSGHNTVSWYQQALGQGPQFIFQYYREEENGRGNFPPRFSGLQFPNYSSELNVNALELDDSALYLCASSSRTGSLNTEAFFGQGTRLTVV.